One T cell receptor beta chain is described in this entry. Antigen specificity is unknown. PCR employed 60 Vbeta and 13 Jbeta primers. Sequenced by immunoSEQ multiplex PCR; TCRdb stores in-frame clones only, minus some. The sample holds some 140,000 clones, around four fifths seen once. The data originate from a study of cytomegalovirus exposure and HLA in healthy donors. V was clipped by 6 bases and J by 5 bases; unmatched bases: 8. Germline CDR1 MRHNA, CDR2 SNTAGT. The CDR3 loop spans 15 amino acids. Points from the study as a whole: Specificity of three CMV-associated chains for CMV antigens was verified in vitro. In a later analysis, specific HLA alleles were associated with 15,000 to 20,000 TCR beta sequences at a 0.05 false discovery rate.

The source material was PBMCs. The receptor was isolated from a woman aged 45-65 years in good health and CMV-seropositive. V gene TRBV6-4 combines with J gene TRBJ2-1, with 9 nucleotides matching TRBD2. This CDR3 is CASSVSGSSDNEQFF. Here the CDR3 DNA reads TGTGCCAGCAGCGTTAGCGGGAGTTCTGACAATGAGCAGTTCTTC.